This TCR beta chain stems from a study of monozygotic twins with inflammatory bowel disease. Notes on the study in general: The sharing of clonotypes with others was lower in IBD patients than in healthy twins, especially with disease activity. Compared with healthy co-twins, IBD patients showed reduced TCRbeta repertoire diversity by inverse Simpson.

Investigators made cDNA in eight separate reactions per sample. Using TCRalpha and TCRbeta cDNA, the researchers carried out two nested PCRs that lasted around 15 and 9 cycles. TCRdb reworked the 5' RACE reads into one entry per CDR3 protein, no DNA. Listed are about 380,000 distinct CDR3 sequences; roughly 2.6% falls within the top ten. Remarks on this clonotype: Its antigen is not known.

From germline, CDR1 is KGHSH and CDR2 LQKENI. This CDR3 comprises 14 residues. The receptor comes from a human donor with ulcerative colitis or Crohn's disease, or a healthy co-twin of an affected twin (not recorded which). V usage is TRBV18 and J usage is TRBJ1-5; TCRdb reports TRBD1, a call that lacks DNA to check it against. Sequenced: blood. CDR3 loop: CASSSSTGNQPQHF.